The source of this T cell receptor (beta chain) is a study of blood T cell repertoires in COVID-19. For the study at large: The United States, Italy and Spain supplied acute and convalescent COVID-19 samples. PBMCs, B-cell-depleted T cells, or T cells were the source of the cDNA or gDNA that made up the material.

Source study methods: Amplification with reference gene primers provided the estimates of nucleated cell counts. Generated by immunoSEQ multiplex PCR, the TCRdb table keeps only in-frame clones and is missing some. For V, J and clone size, that table is used; D and trimming come from the DNA. The sample has nearly 250,000 clones, approximately 85% seen once. The V gene's germline CDR1 is SGHRS and CDR2 YFSETQ. The junction had 3 bases not matched to a gene; V was cut back by 2 bases and J by 0 bases. The CDR3 loop spans 17 amino acids. The study assigned cohorts using participant-reported clinical history.

Sequences were obtained from PBMCs or T cells enriched from blood (not recorded which). This TCR came from a woman between 50 and 59 years old with acute COVID-19. This sequence joins TRBV5-1 and TRBJ2-3; 13 bases are shared with TRBD2. The CDR3 DNA sequence: TGCGCCAGCAGCTTAGGACTAGCGGGGGTTAGCACAGATACGCAGTATTTT. Its translation is CASSLGLAGVSTDTQYF.